A selection of T cell receptor beta chains follows, all from one sample in a study of T cell responses to AZD1222 COVID-19 vaccine. The table came from immunoSEQ multiplex PCR; TCRdb's copy has only in-frame clones and leaves some out. The top ten clones hold roughly 0.96% of a sample with around 130,000 clones, nearly 95% of them seen once. The sequenced sample was peripheral blood, obtained on day 0 of AZD1222 vaccination. The receptors were gathered from an adult in good health. Both conserved end residues are part of each CDR3. Fields, in order: clone size, V gene, D gene, J gene, CDR3 DNA, CDR3 protein. A D gene is named only where the DNA matches it firmly. Rows give clone size only sometimes, using once, few, many, or a class for an expanded clone.

few,TRBV5-4,-,TRBJ1-1,TGTGCCAGCAGCCCAAAACCGGGGAACACTGAAGCTTTCTTT,CASSPKPGNTEAFF
-,TRBV5-1,-,TRBJ1-6,TGCGCCAGCAGCTTAACCTGGGCTAATTCACCCCTCCACTTT,CASSLTWANSPLHF
-,TRBV9,-,TRBJ1-2,TGTGCCTCGTGGCAGGAAGGTTTGGGCTACACCTTC,CASWQEGLGYTF
once,TRBV4-1,-,TRBJ1-3,TGCGCCAGCAGCCAAGACGCAACCCGACAGCTCTCTGGAAACACCATATATTTT,CASSQDATRQLSGNTIYF
-,TRBV5-1,-,TRBJ1-4,TGCGCCAGCAGCTGGGGCGTGGTGACTAATGAAAAACTGTTTTTT,CASSWGVVTNEKLFF
-,TRBV5-6,-,TRBJ2-2,TGTGCCAGCAGCTCCGGGACCCAGGGGAACACCGGGGAGCTGTTTTTT,CASSSGTQGNTGELFF
-,TRBV2,-,TRBJ1-6,TGTGCCAGCAGTGGATTAGGGTCTTATAATTCACCCCTCCACTTT,CASSGLGSYNSPLHF
-,TRBV29-1,-,TRBJ1-1,TGCAGCGTGATCAGGGTAATGAACACTGAAGCTTTCTTT,CSVIRVMNTEAFF
once,TRBV7-6,TRBD1,TRBJ1-4,TGTGCCAGCAGCACCGGACAGGGTGAGAATGAAAAACTGTTTTTT,CASSTGQGENEKLFF
-,TRBV7-6,-,TRBJ1-5,TGTGCCAGCAGCTTAGCGTTGGGACCCAATCAGCCCCAGCATTTT,CASSLALGPNQPQHF
once,TRBV5-6,-,TRBJ1-5,TGTGCCAGCAGCTTGCGGGGTTACAATCAGCCCCAGCATTTT,CASSLRGYNQPQHF
-,TRBV7-9,TRBD1,TRBJ1-5,TGTGCCAGCAGCCAGGGGGAACAGCCCCAGCATTTT,CASSQGEQPQHF
-,TRBV5-1,-,TRBJ1-3,TGCGCCAGCAGCTTGGCCGGTCAACAATGGATCTCTGGAAACACCATATATTTT,CASSLAGQQWISGNTIYF
-,TRBV6-5,TRBD2,TRBJ2-5,TGTGCCAGCAGTTTGCTAGCGGACCAAGAGACCCAGTACTTC,CASSLLADQETQYF
-,TRBV12-3/TRBV12-4,-,TRBJ2-5,TGTGCCAGCAGATCCACAGGGGGGGCCCAGTACTTC,CASRSTGGAQYF
-,TRBV28,TRBD1,TRBJ1-2,TGTGCCAGCAGGACAGGGGGTTATGGCTACACCTTC,CASRTGGYGYTF
-,TRBV4-1,-,TRBJ1-5,TGCGCCAGCAGCCAAGAGGAGGGGTTTGTGAGAGTTCAGCCCCAGCATTTT,CASSQEEGFVRVQPQHF
-,TRBV7-9,-,TRBJ1-4,TGTGCCAGCAGCTTAGCTCTGACACAGGGCGGAGGAGAAAAACTGTTTTTT,CASSLALTQGGGEKLFF
-,TRBV3-1/TRBV3-2,-,TRBJ1-1,TGTGCCAGCAGCCAAGATGAAGGCAGGGAAGTTGTTGAAGCTTTCTTT,CASSQDEGREVVEAFF
-,TRBV18,-,TRBJ1-2,TGTGCCAGCTCGCCCCCACAGAACTCCTATGGCTACACCTTC,CASSPPQNSYGYTF
-,TRBV6-6,-,TRBJ1-2,TGTGCCAGCACAATGGACAGCGGGGGCTACACCTTC,CASTMDSGGYTF